One sample yielded the 6 T cell receptor beta chains listed below, sequenced in a study of blood T cell repertoires in COVID-19. Repertoires were generated with immunoSEQ multiplex PCR, while TCRdb's copy carries only in-frame clones and drops some. Among about 270,000 clones listed, under 90% were seen once. Sequenced sample: peripheral blood. The receptors come from a woman between 18 and 30 years old with acute or convalescent COVID-19.

The count of this clone is one. The V call is TRBV28, the J call TRBJ2-1; 9 positions agree with TRBD2. The CDR3 covers 15 residues. With V trimmed by 6 bases and J by 0 bases, 3 bases remained unmatched. The germline CDR1 and CDR2 sequences are MDHEN and SYDVKM. The CDR3 nucleotides are TGTGCCAGCAGCTTAGCGGGAGACTCCTACAATGAGCAGTTCTTC. This gives the protein CASSLAGDSYNEQFF.

The genes are TRBV6-1 and TRBJ1-2; 8 bases map to TRBD1. From germline, CDR1 is MNHNS and CDR2 SASEGT. Losses at the gene ends were 0 bases for V and 6 bases for J; bases not matched to a gene: 6. The CDR3 consists of 15 residues. The CDR3 sequence is CASSEASDRADGYTF. In DNA form, the CDR3 reads TGTGCCAGCAGTGAAGCGTCGGACAGGGCCGATGGCTACACCTTC.

This clone was seen once. One end of the junction varies from germline; a read error may be responsible. V gene TRBV6-1 combines with J gene TRBJ1-5; 7 bases are shared with TRBD1. The CDR3 contains 16 residues. Germline CDR1 MNHNS, CDR2 SASEGT. The CDR3 region is CASSEDYRGSHQPQHF. CDR3 bases: TGTGCCAGCAGTGAAGACTACAGGGGTAGCCATCAGCCCCAGCATTTT.

J is TRBJ2-2 and V is TRBV28; TRBD1 matches 11 bases. V gave up 7 bases and J gave up 5 bases; unmatched junction bases: 6. The CDR3 covers 15 residues. Germline V CDR1 and CDR2: MDHEN, SYDVKM. The DNA for the CDR3 is TGTGCCAGCACCCACGGACAGGGGGCGACCGGGGAGCTGTTTTTT. As protein: CASTHGQGATGELFF.

This rearrangement joins TRBV7-2 to TRBJ2-7; 7 bases align to TRBD1. The trim removed 2 bases at V and 6 bases at J, leaving 10 bases unmatched. This CDR3 contains 15 residues. From germline, CDR1 is SGHTA and CDR2 FQGNSA. Here the CDR3 reads CASSLTGTEGVEQYF. The CDR3 DNA reads TGTGCCAGCAGCTTAACCGGGACAGAGGGGGTCGAGCAGTACTTC.

The V call is TRBV19, the J call TRBJ1-1; D unresolved. The V end was cut by 5 bases, the J end by 2 bases, with 6 bases between. CDR3 size: 12 residues. CDR1 and CDR2 from the germline V gene are LNHDA and SQIVND (reference sequence). CDR3 DNA: TGTGCCAGTAGTCTCGGTAACACTGAAGCTTTCTTT. Residues: CASSLGNTEAFF.